A single sample gave rise to the 30 T cell receptor beta chains below, sequenced in a study of cytomegalovirus exposure and HLA in healthy donors. Clones were read by immunoSEQ multiplex PCR, and TCRdb kept only the in-frame ones, dropping some. Here the sample spans 85,000 to 120,000 clones, about 95% being singletons. Sequencing used PBMCs. The source of these receptors is a woman aged 18-29 years in good health and CMV-seronegative.

V is TRBV9 and J is TRBJ1-2; D is ambiguous. The V and J ends lost 0 bases and 8 bases respectively, with 11 bases between them. Germline CDR1 is SGDLS and CDR2 is YYNGEE. The CDR3 extends over 13 amino acids. CDR3: CASSVVGREGYTF. For the CDR3, the DNA is TGTGCCAGCAGCGTAGTGGGGAGGGAAGGCTACACCTTC.

This rearrangement joins TRBV5-1 to TRBJ2-5, with D tentatively TRBD2 (5 bases). CDR1 and CDR2 (germline): SGHRS, YFSETQ. The CDR3 extends over 16 amino acids. V gave up 0 bases and J gave up 2 bases, with 14 bases separating them. CDR3 sequence reads: CASSLGGLSGQETQYF. DNA of the CDR3: TGCGCCAGCAGCTTGGGCGGGCTCTCAGGACAAGAGACCCAGTACTTC.

V is TRBV7-9 and J is TRBJ1-2, with D tentatively TRBD1 (5 bases). V was clipped by 1 base and J by 8 bases, with 14 bases between them. Germline V CDR1 and CDR2: SEHNR, FQNEAQ (reference sequence). The CDR3 sequence is 14 residues long. CDR3 sequence reads: CASSLEQAVYGYTF. The CDR3 nucleotides read TGTGCCAGCAGCTTAGAACAGGCCGTTTACGGCTACACCTTC. Full variable domain (rest looked up from reference TRBV7-9 and TRBJ1-2): DTGVSQNPRHKITKRGQNVTFRCDPISEHNRLYWYRQTLGQGPEFLTYFQNEAQLEKSRLLSDRFSAERPKGSFSTLEIQRTEQGDSAMYLCASSLEQAVYGYTFGSGTRLTVV.

The chain is built from TRBV6-1 and TRBJ1-2, with D maybe TRBD1 (6 bases). In germline, CDR1 is MNHNS, CDR2 SASEGT. V was pared by 4 bases and J by 0 bases, with 9 bases between. The CDR3 covers 14 residues. The CDR3 DNA sequence: TGTGCCAGCAGTGTACAGGGAGCTAACTATGGCTACACCTTC. Its protein is CASSVQGANYGYTF.

In its sample, this clone was seen once. The rearrangement uses TRBV7-2 and TRBJ2-7; weak D call: TRBD2 (6 bases). CDR1 is SGHTA and CDR2 is FQGNSA in the germline V gene. Trimming removed 5 bases from V and 7 bases from J, with 15 bases in between. This CDR3 comprises 13 residues. CDR3 in amino acids: CASSAMWAGEQYF. In nucleotides, the CDR3 is TGTGCCAGCAGCGCGATGTGGGCGGGGGAGCAGTACTTC. Variable domain in full (rest from reference TRBV7-2 and TRBJ2-7): GAGVSQSPSNKVTEKGKDVELRCDPISGHTALYWYRQSLGQGLEFLIYFQGNSAPDKSGLPSDRFSAERTGGSVSTLTIQRTQQEDSAVYLCASSAMWAGEQYFGPGTRLTVT.

The chain is built from TRBV27 and TRBJ2-7; D unclear. CDR3 length: 14 residues. Trimming pared 2 bases from V and 0 bases from J, leaving 8 bases between. Germline lookup yields CDR1 MNHEY and CDR2 SMNVEV (reference sequence). As DNA, the CDR3 is TGTGCCAGCAGTTTACAGGCCTTCTCCTACGAGCAGTACTTC. It codes for CASSLQAFSYEQYF.

The genes are TRBV30 and TRBJ2-5; TRBD2 agrees at 9 bases. Trimming cost V 6 bases and J 4 bases; bases outside gene matches: 6. The CDR3 runs 13 residues. Per the germline V gene, CDR1 is GTSNPN and CDR2 is SVGIG (reference sequence). In DNA form, the CDR3 reads TGTGCCTGTAGCGGGAGTGGGAGAGAGACCCAGTACTTC. Translating gives CACSGSGRETQYF.

V is TRBV19 and J is TRBJ2-1, with TRBD2 as a possible D gene (5 bases). V shed 4 bases and J shed 6 bases, with 10 bases lying between them. The CDR3 spans 13 residues. Per the germline V gene, CDR1 is LNHDA and CDR2 is SQIVND (reference sequence). The CDR3 DNA reads as TGTGCCAGTAGTACGGGGATGGGCAATGAGCAGTTCTTC. Translating gives CASSTGMGNEQFF.

The chain couples TRBV10-3 to TRBJ1-1; D gene unclear. Trimming shortened V by 10 bases and J by 2 bases, and 14 bases separated the two germline ends. The germline gives CDR1 ENHRY, CDR2 SYGVKD. The CDR3 contains 13 residues. The CDR3 reads CATSNGANTEAFF. Written as DNA, the CDR3 is TGTGCCACCAGCAACGGAGCCAACACTGAAGCTTTCTTT.

The CDR3 DNA sequence: TGTGCCAGCAGTTCAAGCGGTACTACCTACGAGCAGTACTTC. It translates to CASSSSGTTYEQYF. The chain is built from TRBV27 and TRBJ2-7; possibly TRBD2 for D (5 bases). CDR1 and CDR2 from the germline V gene are MNHEY and SMNVEV (reference sequence). V was trimmed by 4 bases and J by 2 bases, leaving 12 bases between them. The CDR3 runs to 14 residues.

The chain joins TRBV2 to TRBJ1-4; no firm D call. The length of the CDR3 is 14 residues. The germline V gene has CDR1 SNHLY and CDR2 FYNNEI. Trimming cost V 4 bases and J 7 bases, with 13 bases left between them. CDR3 in amino acids: CASSAVSGSEKLFF. The CDR3 DNA is TGTGCCAGCAGTGCAGTCAGTGGGAGTGAAAAACTGTTTTTT.

This rearrangement joins TRBV7-2 to TRBJ2-1, with 9 nucleotides matching TRBD2. This CDR3 has 16 residues. The germline CDR1 and CDR2 sequences are SGHTA and FQGNSA. After removal of 4 bases from V and 9 bases from J, the junction contained 13 bases not matched to a gene. The CDR3 DNA reads as TGTGCCAGCAGCTCAACGACTAGCGGCACCGCCAGTGAGCAGTTCTTC. Encoded protein: CASSSTTSGTASEQFF.

The chain joins TRBV19 to TRBJ1-1; D is perhaps TRBD1 (6 bases). V shed 5 bases and J shed 5 bases, with 15 bases lying between them. This CDR3 has 14 amino acids. From germline, CDR1 is LNHDA and CDR2 SQIVND (reference sequence). The CDR3 reads CASSARGYRTEAFF. For the CDR3, the DNA is TGTGCCAGTAGTGCCAGGGGATACCGTACTGAAGCTTTCTTT. Variable domain in full (rest from reference TRBV19 and TRBJ1-1): DGGITQSPKYLFRKEGQNVTLSCEQNLNHDAMYWYRQDPGQGLRLIYYSQIVNDFQKGDIAEGYSVSREKKESFPLTVTSAQKNPTAFYLCASSARGYRTEAFFGQGTRLTVV.

The V call is TRBV6-1, the J call TRBJ1-2; 10 positions agree with TRBD1. CDR1 and CDR2 from the germline V gene are MNHNS and SASEGT. The CDR3 runs 13 residues. V lost 10 bases to trimming and J lost 2 bases; unmatched junction nucleotides: 4. The CDR3 protein is CAMMGQGNYGYTF. The CDR3 DNA reads TGTGCCATGATGGGACAGGGGAACTATGGCTACACCTTC.

The V call is TRBV11-2, the J call TRBJ1-2; D gene uncertain. Trimming took 5 bases from V and 3 from J, leaving 10 bases between them. CDR1 and CDR2 from the germline V gene are SGHAT and FQNNGV. This CDR3 comprises 13 residues. As DNA, the CDR3 is TGTGCCAGCAGCCCAAGTCAGGACTATGGCTACACCTTC. The encoded protein is CASSPSQDYGYTF. Complete variable domain (other parts from reference TRBV11-2 and TRBJ1-2): EAGVAQSPRYKIIEKRQSVAFWCNPISGHATLYWYQQILGQGPKLLIQFQNNGVVDDSQLPKDRFSAERLKGVDSTLKIQPAKLEDSAVYLCASSPSQDYGYTFGSGTRLTVV.

V gene TRBV6-6 combines with J gene TRBJ1-1; unclear D gene. Germline CDR1 is MNHNY and CDR2 is SVGAGI (reference sequence). The CDR3 spans 10 residues. Trimming took 8 bases from V and 5 from J, leaving 6 bases between them. The CDR3 region has the DNA TGTGCCAGCCGGGGTACTGAAGCTTTCTTT. Protein product: CASRGTEAFF.

This clone was counted a single time. The DNA for the CDR3 is TGTGCCTGGAGCCGAACCGACAGGGCGGAAAAACTGTTTTTT. It yields the protein CAWSRTDRAEKLFF. The gene calls are TRBV30 and TRBJ1-4; TRBD1 matches at 7 bases. Germline-derived CDR1 and CDR2 are GTSNPN and SVGIG (reference sequence). V was pared by 3 bases and J by 8 bases, with 9 bases of the junction left unmatched. The CDR3 totals 14 residues. Variable domain in full (rest from reference TRBV30 and TRBJ1-4): SQTIHQWPATLVQPVGSPLSLECTVEGTSNPNLYWYRQAAGRGLQLLFYSVGIGQISSEVPQNLSASRPQDRQFILSSKKLLLSDSGFYLCAWSRTDRAEKLFFGSGTQLSVL.

The V call is TRBV6-4, the J call TRBJ2-7, with D possibly TRBD2 on 6 matching bases. The CDR3 has 15 amino acids. Trimming stripped 4 bases from V and 0 bases from J, with 13 bases between. Germline assignment: CDR1 MRHNA and CDR2 SNTAGT. The CDR3 here is CASSADRGSSYEQYF. CDR3 in DNA: TGTGCCAGCAGTGCCGATCGGGGGAGCTCCTACGAGCAGTACTTC.

This chain uses TRBV27 with TRBJ1-4, with a tentative D call TRBD1 (5 bases). The CDR3 sequence is 13 residues long. Trimming cost V 5 bases and J 5 bases, with 9 bases left between them. CDR1 is MNHEY and CDR2 is SMNVEV in the germline V gene (reference sequence). The CDR3: CASSLRQNEKLFF. CDR3 coding DNA: TGTGCCAGCAGTCTTAGACAGAATGAAAAACTGTTTTTT.

This chain joins TRBV19 and TRBJ2-1; 10 nucleotides align to TRBD2. CDR3 length equals 15 residues. The trim removed 6 bases at V and 6 bases at J, leaving 8 bases unmatched. From germline, CDR1 is LNHDA and CDR2 SQIVND (reference sequence). CDR3 protein: CASRPLAGVGNEQFF. The CDR3 bases are TGTGCCAGTAGGCCGCTAGCGGGAGTCGGCAATGAGCAGTTCTTC.

The chain is built from TRBV7-6 and TRBJ2-5, with 14 bases lining up with TRBD2. Trimming at V came to 1 base and at J to 0 bases, leaving 13 bases not matched to a gene. The germline CDR1 and CDR2 sequences are SGHVS and FNYEAQ. This CDR3 has 21 residues. The CDR3 loop is CASSLDQTGTSGSLYQETQYF. The CDR3 DNA sequence: TGTGCCAGCAGCTTAGACCAGACCGGGACTAGCGGGAGTTTGTACCAAGAGACCCAGTACTTC.

The CDR3 spells CASSEVTAGLNEKLFF. CDR3 DNA sequence: TGTGCCAGCAGCGAAGTAACCGCGGGCCTTAATGAAAAACTGTTTTTT. V and J are TRBV5-4 and TRBJ1-4; D is unclear. Germline V gene lookup returns CDR1 SGHNT and CDR2 YYREEE (reference sequence). This CDR3 is built from 16 residues. The germline V and J ends were trimmed by 4 bases and 4 bases, with 17 bases remaining between them.

CDR3 coding DNA: TGTGCCAGCAGAGGAGAACAGGGCAACTATGGCTACACCTTC. It is translated as CASRGEQGNYGYTF. This chain connects TRBV6-5 to TRBJ1-2, with a possible D match to TRBD1 (6 bases). Trimming shortened V by 6 bases and J by 2 bases, and 13 bases separated the two germline ends. The germline V gene has CDR1 MNHEY and CDR2 SVGAGI. This CDR3 has 14 residues.

The V call is TRBV5-8, the J call TRBJ2-7, with TRBD1 matching 7 bases. The CDR3 covers 14 residues. With 4 bases clipped from V and 0 bases from J, the junction kept 4 bases outside the gene matches. Per the germline V gene, CDR1 is SGHTS and CDR2 is YDEGEE. As DNA, the CDR3 is TGTGCCAGCAGCCTGGGACAGCACTCCTACGAGCAGTACTTC. Protein: CASSLGQHSYEQYF. The full variable domain, completed using reference TRBV5-8 and TRBJ2-7, is EAGVTQSPTHLIKTRGQQATLRCSPISGHTSVYWYQQALGLGLQFLLWYDEGEERNRGNFPPRFSGRQFPNYSSELNVNALELEDSALYLCASSLGQHSYEQYFGPGTRLTVT.

The CDR3 nucleotides read TGCGCCAGCAGCCAAGGTCCAGGGACCTACAATGAGCAGTTCTTC. It yields the protein CASSQGPGTYNEQFF. The rearrangement uses TRBV4-3 and TRBJ2-1; possibly TRBD1 for D (5 bases). The V and J ends lost 1 base and 2 bases respectively, with 9 bases between them. This CDR3 is built from 15 residues. The germline V gene has CDR1 LGHNA and CDR2 YSLEER.

This chain uses TRBV30 with TRBJ2-7; TRBD2 aligns across 7 bases. Germline trimming cut 3 bases from V and 6 bases from J; bases unmatched to any gene: 5. The CDR3 consists of 12 residues. In germline, CDR1 is GTSNPN, CDR2 SVGIG (reference sequence). The CDR3 loop reads CAWSVPGGEQYF. For the CDR3, the DNA is TGTGCCTGGAGCGTCCCGGGGGGCGAGCAGTACTTC.

This chain joins TRBV5-1 and TRBJ2-1, with a weak D call TRBD2 (5 bases). V lost 0 bases and J lost 7, with 8 bases in between. The CDR3 consists of 13 residues. The V gene's germline CDR1 is SGHRS and CDR2 YFSETQ. As DNA, the CDR3 is TGCGCCAGCAGCTTGGAGGGAGCGAATGAGCAGTTCTTC. Translated: CASSLEGANEQFF.

A single count supports this clone. The gene calls are TRBV13 and TRBJ2-7, with TRBD2 as a possible D gene (6 bases). V gave up 4 bases and J gave up 2 bases, with 15 bases separating them. Germline values: CDR1 PRHDT, CDR2 FYEKMQ (reference sequence). The CDR3 extends over 15 amino acids. CDR3: CASSSLGGGPYEQYF. The CDR3 nucleotides read TGTGCCAGCAGCTCCCTGGGGGGAGGCCCCTACGAGCAGTACTTC.

In DNA, the CDR3 is TGCAGCGTTGAAGTCTTTAGCGGGAGTTACAATGAGCAGTTCTTC. It yields the protein CSVEVFSGSYNEQFF. The V gene is TRBV29-1, the J gene TRBJ2-1; 9 nucleotides match TRBD2. This CDR3 has 15 residues. V lost 1 base to trimming and J lost 4 bases; unmatched junction nucleotides: 5. CDR1 is SQVTM, CDR2 ANQGSEA, per germline.

V gene TRBV28 combines with J gene TRBJ2-7, with D possibly TRBD2 on 6 matching bases. This CDR3 is 14 amino acids long. The V gene's germline CDR1 is MDHEN and CDR2 SYDVKM. The V end lost 6 bases, the J end lost 0 bases, and 12 bases lay between the germline ends. In DNA, the CDR3 is TGTGCCAGCAGCCTGTACGGGGGCTCCTACGAGCAGTACTTC. This encodes CASSLYGGSYEQYF.